This entry lists 15 T cell receptor beta chains sequenced from one sample in a study of cytomegalovirus exposure and HLA in healthy donors. The PCR had 60 Vbeta and 13 Jbeta primers. Assay used: immunoSEQ multiplex PCR; TCRdb lists only in-frame clones, some missing. The table shows about 150,000 clones, with 79% occurring only once. The sequencing input was PBMCs. These receptors were taken from a man aged 50 to 60 in good health and CMV-seropositive.

The V and J genes are TRBV18 and TRBJ2-3; no definite D call. Germline loops: CDR1 KGHSH, CDR2 LQKENI. V lost 4 bases and J 4 bases, leaving 9 bases between the germline ends. The CDR3 runs 13 residues. CDR3 sequence: CASSRSQADTQYF. The CDR3 DNA reads TGTGCCAGCTCACGCAGTCAGGCAGATACGCAGTATTTT.

In its sample, this clone was seen a few times. The chain links TRBV6-5 to TRBJ1-5; TRBD1 aligns across 7 bases. The CDR3 sequence is 14 residues long. J lost 7 bases, V lost 6 bases, and 9 bases had no gene match. In germline, CDR1 is MNHEY, CDR2 SVGAGI. In DNA form, the CDR3 reads TGTGCCAGCAGGCTGACAGGGTCGGGACAGCCCCAGCATTTT. Protein product: CASRLTGSGQPQHF.

The V gene is TRBV5-5, the J gene TRBJ2-1, with D perhaps matching TRBD1 (5 bases). The CDR3 consists of 14 residues. The germline CDR1 and CDR2 sequences are SGHKS and YYEKEE (reference sequence). V dropped 0 bases and J dropped 5 bases, with 9 bases sitting between them. The CDR3 spells CASSLGRTHNEQFF. DNA for the CDR3: TGTGCCAGCAGCTTGGGACGGACACACAATGAGCAGTTCTTC.

The chain couples TRBV6-5 to TRBJ2-3, with a possible D match to TRBD2 (6 bases). Trimming took off 3 bases at V and 3 bases at J, with 10 bases between the two ends. CDR3 length: 14 residues. Germline lookup yields CDR1 MNHEY and CDR2 SVGAGI. The CDR3 DNA reads TGTGCCAGCAGTTATAAGGAGGGGACAGATACGCAGTATTTT. Translated: CASSYKEGTDTQYF.

The J gene is TRBJ2-7, the V gene TRBV5-1; possible D gene TRBD2, 5 bases. The CDR3 loop spans 15 amino acids. The V gene lost 0 bases and the J gene lost 3 bases, with 13 bases spanning the gap. Germline loops: CDR1 SGHRS, CDR2 YFSETQ. The CDR3 nucleotides read TGCGCCAGCAGCTTGGCCGGGGTCGGAGGCTACGAGCAGTACTTC. Protein sequence: CASSLAGVGGYEQYF.

The chain is built from TRBV30 and TRBJ2-1, with TRBD1 matching 7 bases. The V and J ends lost 2 bases and 9 bases, in that order; junction bases with no gene match: 13. The CDR3 consists of 15 residues. Germline V gene data show CDR1 as GTSNPN and CDR2 as SVGIG (reference sequence). CDR3 protein: CAWSPLNRGLSEQFF. In DNA form, the CDR3 reads TGTGCCTGGAGTCCGTTAAACAGGGGATTAAGTGAGCAGTTCTTC.

The table lists this clone with a few counts. The V call is TRBV7-2, the J call TRBJ2-7; 7 nucleotides agree with TRBD2. In germline, CDR1 is SGHTA, CDR2 FQGNSA. V lost 6 bases to trimming and J lost 6 bases; unmatched junction nucleotides: 17. This CDR3 comprises 16 residues. DNA of the CDR3: TGTGCCAGCAGTAAGGGTACGGGAGGACGGCCCGGCGAGCAGTACTTC. Its protein product is CASSKGTGGRPGEQYF.

The genes are TRBV2 and TRBJ1-2; D is undetermined. Germline CDR1 SNHLY, CDR2 FYNNEI. This CDR3 is built from 14 residues. The V gene lost 0 bases and the J gene lost 3 bases, with 8 bases spanning the gap. For the CDR3, the DNA is TGTGCCAGCAGTGAAGCCGGGTGGGACTATGGCTACACCTTC. Protein: CASSEAGWDYGYTF.

This chain uses TRBV4-1 with TRBJ2-7, with 9 bases aligning to TRBD1. Losses at the gene ends were 1 base for V and 6 bases for J; bases not matched to a gene: 4. Germline loops: CDR1 MGHRA, CDR2 YSYEKL. The CDR3 contains 14 residues. CDR3 region: CASSQGTGALEQYF. The CDR3 nucleotides read TGCGCCAGCAGCCAAGGGACAGGGGCCCTCGAGCAGTACTTC.

The chain links TRBV6-5 to TRBJ1-1; TRBD1 matches at 9 bases. CDR3 size: 14 residues. CDR1 is MNHEY, CDR2 SVGAGI, per germline. Germline trimming cut 5 bases from V and 7 bases from J; bases unmatched to any gene: 8. The CDR3 bases are TGTGCCAGCAGTCACAACAGGGGGCGGAGTGAAGCTTTCTTT. Translated, it gives CASSHNRGRSEAFF.

The genes are TRBV4-1 and TRBJ2-5, with D tentatively TRBD2 (6 bases). V was cut by 1 base and J by 1 base, with 10 bases left in between. Per germline, CDR1 MGHRA and CDR2 YSYEKL. The CDR3 has 15 amino acids. CDR3 in DNA: TGCGCCAGCAGCCAAGGCACTAGCATCCAAGAGACCCAGTACTTC. It yields the protein CASSQGTSIQETQYF.

The chain joins TRBV5-5 to TRBJ1-4, with TRBD1 identical over 7 bases. CDR3 length: 13 residues. CDR1 is SGHKS, CDR2 YYEKEE, per germline (reference sequence). Trimming removed 4 bases from V and 7 bases from J; junction bases left unmatched: 4. CDR3 loop: CASSLAGGEKLFF. For the CDR3, the DNA is TGTGCCAGCAGCCTGGCAGGGGGTGAAAAACTGTTTTTT.

Comment on this clone: A junction end diverges from the germline sequence, so it may reflect a read error. The V call is TRBV7-9, the J call TRBJ1-5; 8 nucleotides match TRBD1. The germline gives CDR1 SEHNR, CDR2 FQNEAQ (reference sequence). The CDR3 has 17 residues. The CDR3 DNA reads TGTTCCAGCAGCTTAGCCTCTGGGACAGGTGGAGACCAGCCCCAGCATTTT. It is translated as CSSSLASGTGGDQPQHF.

Written as DNA, the CDR3 is TGTGCCAGCAGCTTAGGTTGGTCGGGGGAAGCTTTCTTT. This codes for CASSLGWSGEAFF. This chain connects TRBV7-9 to TRBJ1-1; D gene unclear. Germline CDR1 is SEHNR and CDR2 is FQNEAQ (reference sequence). This CDR3 has 13 amino acids. Trimming took off 1 base at V and 8 bases at J, with 11 bases between the two ends.

The chain employs TRBV15 and TRBJ2-1; D not resolved. The germline V gene encodes CDR1 LNHNV and CDR2 YYDKDF (reference sequence). The CDR3 runs 17 residues. With 0 bases removed from V and 8 bases from J, the gap between germline ends came to 20 bases. CDR3 residues: CATSRDLEVPSSYEQFF. The CDR3 DNA sequence: TGTGCCACCAGCAGAGATCTTGAGGTCCCCAGCTCCTATGAGCAGTTCTTC.